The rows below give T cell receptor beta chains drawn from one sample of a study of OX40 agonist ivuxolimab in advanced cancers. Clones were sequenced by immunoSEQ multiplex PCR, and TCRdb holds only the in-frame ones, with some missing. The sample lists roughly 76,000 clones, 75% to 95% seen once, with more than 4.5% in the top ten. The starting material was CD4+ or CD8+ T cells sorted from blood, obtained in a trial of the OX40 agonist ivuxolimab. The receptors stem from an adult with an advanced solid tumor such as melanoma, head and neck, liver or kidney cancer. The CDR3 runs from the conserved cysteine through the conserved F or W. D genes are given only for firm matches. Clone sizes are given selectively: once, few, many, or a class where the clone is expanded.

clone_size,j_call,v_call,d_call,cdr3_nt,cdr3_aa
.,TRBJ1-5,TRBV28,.,TGTGCCAGCAGCTCAGGGGTTAGCAATCAGCCCCAGCATTTT,CASSSGVSNQPQHF
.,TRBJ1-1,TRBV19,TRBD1,TGTGCCAGTAGTATGGGACAGGGACTTACTGAAGCTTTCTTT,CASSMGQGLTEAFF
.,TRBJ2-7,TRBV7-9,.,TGTGCCAGCAGCCAGACCGGATCCTACGAGCAGTACTTC,CASSQTGSYEQYF
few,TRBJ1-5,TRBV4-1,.,TGCGCCAGCAGCCAAGTTATGGATAGCAATCAGCCCCAGCATTTT,CASSQVMDSNQPQHF
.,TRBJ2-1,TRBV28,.,TGTGCCAGCAGTTTGCAGGGGGGCTACAATGAGCAGTTCTTC,CASSLQGGYNEQFF
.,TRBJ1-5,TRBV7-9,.,TGTGCCAGCAGCCCCTCCCCTATAATGGGGCTAAGTCAGCCCCAGCATTTT,CASSPSPIMGLSQPQHF
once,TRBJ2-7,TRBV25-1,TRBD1,TGTGCCACCAGCCCGACAGGGACCTACGAGCAGTACTTC,CATSPTGTYEQYF
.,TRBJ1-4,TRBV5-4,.,TGTGCCAGCAGCGGGGAGGGGGATGCAACTAATGAAAAACTGTTTTTT,CASSGEGDATNEKLFF
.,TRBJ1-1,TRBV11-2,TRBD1,TGTGCCAGCAGCTCTTGGACAGGGACCACTGAAGCTTTCTTT,CASSSWTGTTEAFF
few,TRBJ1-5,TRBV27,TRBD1,TGTGCCAGCAGCCTGACAGGGAGCAATCAGCCCCAGCATTTT,CASSLTGSNQPQHF
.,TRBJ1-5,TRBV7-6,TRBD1,TGTGCCAGCAGCCCTTCAGGGGGCAGTCAGCCCCAGCATTTT,CASSPSGGSQPQHF
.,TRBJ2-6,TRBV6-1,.,TGTGCCAGCAAGAGCGTGGGCTCTGGGGCCAACGTCCTGACTTTC,CASKSVGSGANVLTF
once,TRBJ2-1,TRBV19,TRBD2,TGTGCCAGTGGACTAGCGGGAGGGCACAATGAGCAGTTCTTC,CASGLAGGHNEQFF
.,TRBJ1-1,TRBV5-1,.,TGCGCCAGCGAAGACGGTAACACTGAAGCTTTCTTT,CASEDGNTEAFF
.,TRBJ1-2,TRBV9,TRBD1,TGTGCCAGCAGCGTAGATGGACAGGTCGGCTATGGCTACACCTTC,CASSVDGQVGYGYTF
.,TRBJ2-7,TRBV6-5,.,TGTGCCAGCAGTTACGGGTGGAACTACGAGCAGTACTTC,CASSYGWNYEQYF
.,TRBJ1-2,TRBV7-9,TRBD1,TGTGCCAGCAGCCCAGGGGGTCCGGGGCCAAACTATGGCTACACCTTC,CASSPGGPGPNYGYTF
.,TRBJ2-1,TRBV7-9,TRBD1,TGTGCCAGCAGCTCGGGACAGGGCGACTACAATGAGCAGTTCTTC,CASSSGQGDYNEQFF
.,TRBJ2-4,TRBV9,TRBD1,TGTGCCAGCAGCCAGGGACAGGTTTCAAACATTCAGTACTTC,CASSQGQVSNIQYF
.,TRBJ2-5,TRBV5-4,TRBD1,TGTGCCAGCAGCTTGCTCCTAGGACAGGGGGACGGGACCCAGTACTTC,CASSLLLGQGDGTQYF
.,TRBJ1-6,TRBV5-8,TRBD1,TGTGCCAGCAGCTTCAACGAGGGGGACAGCCTTGAGGATTCACCCCTCCACTTT,CASSFNEGDSLEDSPLHF
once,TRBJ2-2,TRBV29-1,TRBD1,TGCAGCGTTGAAGCTGGGGACAGGAACACCGGGGAGCTGTTTTTT,CSVEAGDRNTGELFF
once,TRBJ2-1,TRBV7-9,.,TGTGCCAGCAGCTTAGCGCTGGGACTTTACAATGAGCAGTTCTTC,CASSLALGLYNEQFF
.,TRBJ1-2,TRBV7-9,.,TGTGCCAGCAGCTTAGGGCCGGGAAACTATGGCTACACCTTC,CASSLGPGNYGYTF
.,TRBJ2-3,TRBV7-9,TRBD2,TGTGCCAGCAGCCCCGTCGGGGGAGGGGCAGATACGCAGTATTTT,CASSPVGGGADTQYF
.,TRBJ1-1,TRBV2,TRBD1,TGTGCCAGCAGCGGCGGACAGGGGGAGAGAACTGAAGCTTTCTTT,CASSGGQGERTEAFF
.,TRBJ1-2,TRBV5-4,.,TGTGCCAGCAGCGTGACAGACTATGGCTACACCTTC,CASSVTDYGYTF
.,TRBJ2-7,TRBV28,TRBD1,TGTGCCAGCAGTGAGCCCCGGGACAGGCCCTACGAGCAGTACTTC,CASSEPRDRPYEQYF
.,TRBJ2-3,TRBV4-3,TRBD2,TGCGCCAGCAGCCACCGACTAGCGGGAGGACCTAACACAGATACGCAGTATTTT,CASSHRLAGGPNTDTQYF
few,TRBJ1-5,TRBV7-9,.,TGTGCCAGCAGCCCGAGGGGGGGTGGAAGTCAGCCCCAGCATTTT,CASSPRGGGSQPQHF